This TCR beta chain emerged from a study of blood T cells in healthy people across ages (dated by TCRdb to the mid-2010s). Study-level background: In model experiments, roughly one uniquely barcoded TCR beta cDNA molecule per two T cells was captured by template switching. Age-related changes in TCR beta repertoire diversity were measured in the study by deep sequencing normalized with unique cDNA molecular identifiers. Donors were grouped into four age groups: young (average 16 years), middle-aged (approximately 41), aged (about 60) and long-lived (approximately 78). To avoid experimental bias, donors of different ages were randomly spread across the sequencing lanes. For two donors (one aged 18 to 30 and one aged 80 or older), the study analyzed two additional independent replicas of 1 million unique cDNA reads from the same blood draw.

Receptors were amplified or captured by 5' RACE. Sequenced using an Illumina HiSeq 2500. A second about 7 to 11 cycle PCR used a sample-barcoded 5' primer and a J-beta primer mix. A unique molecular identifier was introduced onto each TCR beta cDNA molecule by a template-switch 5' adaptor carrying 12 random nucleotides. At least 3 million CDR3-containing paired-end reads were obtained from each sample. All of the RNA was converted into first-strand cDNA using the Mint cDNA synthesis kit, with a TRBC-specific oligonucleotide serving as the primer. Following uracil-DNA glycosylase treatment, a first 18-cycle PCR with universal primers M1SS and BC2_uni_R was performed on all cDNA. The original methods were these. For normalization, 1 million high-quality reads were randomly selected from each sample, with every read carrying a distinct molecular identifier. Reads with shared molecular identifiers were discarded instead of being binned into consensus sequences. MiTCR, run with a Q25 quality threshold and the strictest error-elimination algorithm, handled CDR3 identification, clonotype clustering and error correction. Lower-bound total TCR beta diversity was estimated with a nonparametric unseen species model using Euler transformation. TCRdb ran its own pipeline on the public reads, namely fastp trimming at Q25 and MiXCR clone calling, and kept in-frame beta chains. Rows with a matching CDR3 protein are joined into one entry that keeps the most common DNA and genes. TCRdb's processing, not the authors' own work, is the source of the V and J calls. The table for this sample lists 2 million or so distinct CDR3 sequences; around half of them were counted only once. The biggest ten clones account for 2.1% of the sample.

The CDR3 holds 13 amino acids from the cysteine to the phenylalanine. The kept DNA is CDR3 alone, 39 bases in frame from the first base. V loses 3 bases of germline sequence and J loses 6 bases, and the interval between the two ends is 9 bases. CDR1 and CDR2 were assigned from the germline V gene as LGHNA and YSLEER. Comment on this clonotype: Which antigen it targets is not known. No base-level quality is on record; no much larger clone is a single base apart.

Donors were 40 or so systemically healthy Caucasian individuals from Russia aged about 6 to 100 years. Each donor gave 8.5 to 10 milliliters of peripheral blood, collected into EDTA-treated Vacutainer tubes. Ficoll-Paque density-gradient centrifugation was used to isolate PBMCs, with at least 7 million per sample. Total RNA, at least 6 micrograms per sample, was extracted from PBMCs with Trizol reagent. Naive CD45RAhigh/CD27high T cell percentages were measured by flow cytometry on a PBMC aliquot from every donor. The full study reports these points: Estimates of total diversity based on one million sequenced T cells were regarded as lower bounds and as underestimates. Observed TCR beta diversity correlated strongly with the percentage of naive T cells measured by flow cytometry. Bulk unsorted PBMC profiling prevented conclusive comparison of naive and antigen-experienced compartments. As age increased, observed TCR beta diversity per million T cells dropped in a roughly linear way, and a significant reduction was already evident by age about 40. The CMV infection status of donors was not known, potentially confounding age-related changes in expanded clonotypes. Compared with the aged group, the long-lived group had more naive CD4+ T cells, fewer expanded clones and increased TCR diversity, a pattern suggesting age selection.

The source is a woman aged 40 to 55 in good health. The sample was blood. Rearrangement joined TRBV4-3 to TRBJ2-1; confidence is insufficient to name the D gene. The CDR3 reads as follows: CASSHLKTNEQFF. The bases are TGCGCCAGCAGCCACTTAAAGACCAATGAGCAGTTCTTC.